What follows are 5 T cell receptor beta chains derived from one specimen sequenced in a study of shared clonotypes between healthy human individuals. Only in-frame clones appear in the TCRdb table, and some are missing; sequencing was by immunoSEQ multiplex PCR. The sample shows around 580,000 clones, 95% to 98% of them seen only once. Only CD45RO-negative cells positively selected for CCR7 counted as naive CD8 cells, so terminally differentiated effector memory CD45RA+ cells were excluded. The material sequenced was naive CD8+ T cells sorted from blood. All receptors come from a man younger than 40 in good health.

V is TRBV4-1 and J is TRBJ1-5; weak D call: TRBD1 (5 bases). CDR1 is MGHRA, CDR2 YSYEKL, per germline. The CDR3 loop spans 15 amino acids. V lost 1 base, J lost 4 bases, and 11 bases lay in between. As DNA, the CDR3 is TGCGCCAGCAGCCAAGTAGCCGGGGGGAATCAGCCCCAGCATTTT. This sequence encodes CASSQVAGGNQPQHF.

The chain joins TRBV7-8 to TRBJ2-7; 11 bases align to TRBD2. V gave up 2 bases and J gave up 7 bases; unmatched junction bases: 4. The V gene's germline CDR1 is SGHVS and CDR2 FQNEAQ. The CDR3 runs 14 residues. The CDR3 DNA sequence: TGTGCCAGCAGCTTAAGGCTAGCGGGAGGAGAGCAGTACTTC. This translates into CASSLRLAGGEQYF.

Concerning this clone itself: Within the sample, other DNA sequences also encode this same CDR3. The rearrangement joins TRBV27 to TRBJ2-7; D ambiguous. V lost 0 bases and J 6 bases, leaving 6 bases between the germline ends. Germline lookup yields CDR1 MNHEY and CDR2 SMNVEV (reference sequence). The CDR3 runs 12 residues. CDR3 DNA: TGTGCCAGCAGTTTATCTGGACGCGAGCAGTACTTC. Its translation is CASSLSGREQYF.

The gene calls are TRBV10-2 and TRBJ2-1, with 9 bases that match TRBD2. From germline, CDR1 is WSHSY and CDR2 SAAADI. V was pared by 4 bases and J by 3 bases, with 4 bases of the junction left unmatched. The CDR3 is made up of 15 amino acids. CDR3 region: CASSVASGIYNEQFF. The CDR3 DNA sequence: TGCGCCAGCAGTGTTGCTAGCGGGATCTACAATGAGCAGTTCTTC.

As for this clone: Other DNA sequences in this sample translate to the same CDR3. CDR3 sequence: CASSYGGNTEAFF. CDR3 DNA: TGTGCCAGCAGTTACGGAGGGAACACTGAAGCTTTCTTT. The chain joins TRBV6-5 to TRBJ1-1; the D is unclear. The ends were cut back, 2 bases at V and 1 base at J, with 5 bases in the middle. The CDR3 contains 13 residues. The germline V gene has CDR1 MNHEY and CDR2 SVGAGI.